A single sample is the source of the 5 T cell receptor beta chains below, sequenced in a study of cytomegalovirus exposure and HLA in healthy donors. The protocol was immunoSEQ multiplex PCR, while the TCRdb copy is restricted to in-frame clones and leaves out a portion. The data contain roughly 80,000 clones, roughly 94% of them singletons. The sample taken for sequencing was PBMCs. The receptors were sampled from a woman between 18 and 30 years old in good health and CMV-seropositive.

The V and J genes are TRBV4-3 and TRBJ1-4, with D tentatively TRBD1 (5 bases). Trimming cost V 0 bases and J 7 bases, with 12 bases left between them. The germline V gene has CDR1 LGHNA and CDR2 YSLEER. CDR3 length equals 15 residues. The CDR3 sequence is CASSQDRGEGEKLFF. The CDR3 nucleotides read TGCGCCAGCAGCCAAGATAGAGGGGAGGGTGAAAAACTGTTTTTT.

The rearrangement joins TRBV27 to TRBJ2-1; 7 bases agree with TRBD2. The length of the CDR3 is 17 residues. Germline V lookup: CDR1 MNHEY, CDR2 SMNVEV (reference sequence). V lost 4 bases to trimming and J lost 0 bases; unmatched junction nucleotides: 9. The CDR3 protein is CASSSTSSGSSYNEQFF. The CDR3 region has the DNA TGTGCCAGCAGTTCCACCTCTAGCGGCAGCTCCTACAATGAGCAGTTCTTC.

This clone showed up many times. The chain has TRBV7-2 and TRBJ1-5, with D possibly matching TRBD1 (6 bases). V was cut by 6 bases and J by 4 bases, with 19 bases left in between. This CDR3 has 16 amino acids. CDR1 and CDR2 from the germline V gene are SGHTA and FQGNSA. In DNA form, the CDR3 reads TGTGCCAGCAGTCTAAGCGGGGGGCCGGTAAATCAGCCCCAGCATTTT. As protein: CASSLSGGPVNQPQHF.

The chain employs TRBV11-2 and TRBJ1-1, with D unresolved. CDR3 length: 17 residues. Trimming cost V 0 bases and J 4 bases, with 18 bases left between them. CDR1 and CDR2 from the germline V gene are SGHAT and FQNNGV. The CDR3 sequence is CASSLEIGGRAFTEAFF. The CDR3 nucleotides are TGTGCCAGCAGCTTAGAAATAGGAGGTAGGGCGTTCACTGAAGCTTTCTTT.

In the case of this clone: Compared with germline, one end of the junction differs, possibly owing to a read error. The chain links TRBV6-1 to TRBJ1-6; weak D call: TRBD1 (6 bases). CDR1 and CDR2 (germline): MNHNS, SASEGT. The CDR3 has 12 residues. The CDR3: CASTDIGTNLYF. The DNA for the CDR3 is TGTGCCAGCACCGACATAGGGACAAATCTTTACTTT.